This T cell receptor beta chain was observed in a study of cytomegalovirus exposure and HLA in healthy donors. The germline V gene encodes CDR1 SEHNR and CDR2 FQNEAQ (reference sequence). Trimming took off 0 bases at V and 12 bases at J, with 11 bases between the two ends. The CDR3 is 12 residues long. The primer mix had 60 Vbeta and 13 Jbeta primers. Measured with immunoSEQ multiplex PCR; TCRdb has only the in-frame clones, and not every one. The repertoire holds 210,000 or so clones, with roughly 73% as singletons. The sequencing sample was made of PBMCs. The chain links TRBV7-9 to TRBJ1-2, with a tentative D call TRBD1 (6 bases). The source of this sequence is a woman between 25 and 40 years old in good health and CMV-seropositive. The CDR3 here is CASSLAAGDDTF. CDR3 DNA sequence: TGTGCCAGCAGCTTAGCGGCAGGGGACGACACCTTC. Combining the CDR3 with reference TRBV7-9 and TRBJ1-2 gives the whole variable domain DTGVSQNPRHKITKRGQNVTFRCDPISEHNRLYWYRQTLGQGPEFLTYFQNEAQLEKSRLLSDRFSAERPKGSFSTLEIQRTEQGDSAMYLCASSLAAGDDTFGSGTRLTVV.